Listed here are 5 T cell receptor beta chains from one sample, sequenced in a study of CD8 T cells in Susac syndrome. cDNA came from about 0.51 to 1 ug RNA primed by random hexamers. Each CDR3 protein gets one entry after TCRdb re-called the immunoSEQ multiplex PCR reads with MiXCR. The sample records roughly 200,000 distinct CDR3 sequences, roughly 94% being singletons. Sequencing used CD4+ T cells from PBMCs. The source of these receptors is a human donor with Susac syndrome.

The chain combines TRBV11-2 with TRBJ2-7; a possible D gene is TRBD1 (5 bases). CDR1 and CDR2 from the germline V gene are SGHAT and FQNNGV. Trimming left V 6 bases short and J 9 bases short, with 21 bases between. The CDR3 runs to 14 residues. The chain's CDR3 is CASSSTVLGVAQYF. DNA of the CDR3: TGTGCCAGCAGTTCGACTGTCTTAGGGGTCGCGCAGTACTTC.

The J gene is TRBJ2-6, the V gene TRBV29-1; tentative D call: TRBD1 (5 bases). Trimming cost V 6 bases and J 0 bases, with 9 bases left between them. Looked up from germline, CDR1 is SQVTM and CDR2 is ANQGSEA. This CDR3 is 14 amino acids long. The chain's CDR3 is CSVSGSSGANVLTF. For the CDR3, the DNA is TGCAGCGTATCAGGGTCCTCTGGGGCCAACGTCCTGACTTTC.

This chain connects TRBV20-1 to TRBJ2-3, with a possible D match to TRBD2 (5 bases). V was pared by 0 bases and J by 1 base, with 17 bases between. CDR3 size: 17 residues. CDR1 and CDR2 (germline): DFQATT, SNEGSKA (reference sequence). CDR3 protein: CSARDSGLREGTDTQYF. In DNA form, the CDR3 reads TGCAGTGCTAGAGACTCCGGACTCCGTGAGGGCACAGATACGCAGTATTTT.

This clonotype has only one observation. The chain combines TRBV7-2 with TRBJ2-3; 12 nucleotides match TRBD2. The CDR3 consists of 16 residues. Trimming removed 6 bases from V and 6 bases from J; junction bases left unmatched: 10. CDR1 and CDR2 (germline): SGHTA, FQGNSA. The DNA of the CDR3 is TGTGCCAGCAGGGCCCAGACTAGCGGGGGCGGGGATACGCAGTATTTT. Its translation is CASRAQTSGGGDTQYF.

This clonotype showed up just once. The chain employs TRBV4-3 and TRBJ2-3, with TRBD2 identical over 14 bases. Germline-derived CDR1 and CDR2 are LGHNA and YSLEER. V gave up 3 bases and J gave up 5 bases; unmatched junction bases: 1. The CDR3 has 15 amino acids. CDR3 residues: CASSQTSGGEDTQYF. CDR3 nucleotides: TGCGCCAGCAGCCAGACTAGCGGGGGGGAAGATACGCAGTATTTT.